This TCR beta chain was sequenced during a study of T cells in Graves' hyperthyroidism and ophthalmopathy. Overall study context: Initial diagnosis, before any treatment, was when peripheral blood was collected. General study findings and limits: Blood also held most thyroid clonotypes expanded beyond 0.001. Ophthalmopathy cases were set apart from stable hyperthyroidism by a 13 V-J model.

Researchers took RNA transcripts and amplified the TCR beta CDR3 regions from them. First-round RT-PCR with HTBI primers amplified the TCR CDR3 region. TCRdb used MiXCR to reprocess the multiplex PCR reads, holding one entry per CDR3 protein. The table records 800,000 or so distinct CDR3 sequences, about 38% of them present only once. This clonotype was seen repeatedly, ten times or more. The antigen remains unidentified. Patients were excluded because of uncontrolled infection, other autoimmune disease, pregnancy or lactation. CDR3 size: 15 residues. Trimming took 4 bases from V and 2 from J, leaving 15 bases between them. CDR1 is SGDLS and CDR2 is YYNGEE in the germline V gene.

The sequenced sample was blood. The chain uses TRBV9 and TRBJ1-2; possible D gene TRBD1, 5 bases. The clonotype originates from a man between 18 and 29 years old with Graves' hyperthyroidism. The CDR3: CASSPEGQLNYGYTF. The CDR3 DNA sequence: TGTGCCAGCAGCCCAGAGGGGCAGCTAAACTATGGCTACACCTTC.